This T cell receptor (beta chain) came from a study of T-cell reconstitution after alpha-beta-depleted transplantation in children. Findings of the study overall: The study reportedly traced alpha-beta T cells about two months after transplant to several hundred expanded graft clones. TCRbeta diversity was high at day 60 in some patients (a result of surviving recipient T cells and thymic progenitors). T cells produced anew were the main source of T-cell counts and diversity one year after transplant.

There are 14 residues in the CDR3. Germline loops: CDR1 SGHKS, CDR2 YYEKEE (reference sequence). V dropped 1 base and J dropped 3 bases, with 11 bases sitting between them. This clonotype was seen ten or more times. Its matching antigen is unknown. This sample's TCRbeta library carried unique molecular identifier barcodes. TCRdb used MiXCR to reprocess the PCR reads, holding one entry per CDR3 protein. Here the sample spans fewer than 250,000 distinct CDR3 sequences, over 15% being singletons. This receptor was taken from a male patient between 2 and 15 years old who had a stem cell transplant for acute lymphoblastic leukemia, so the T cells may come from the graft donor. J is TRBJ2-7 and V is TRBV5-5; D assignment may be TRBD1 or TRBD2 (6 bases each). The sequencing here drew on PBMCs, mostly from graft donor cells, taken 360 days after TCRalphabeta/CD19-depleted stem cell transplant. The CDR3 loop reads CASSLRGVFYEQYF. The CDR3 DNA is TGTGCCAGCAGCTTGAGGGGGGTTTTCTACGAGCAGTACTTC.